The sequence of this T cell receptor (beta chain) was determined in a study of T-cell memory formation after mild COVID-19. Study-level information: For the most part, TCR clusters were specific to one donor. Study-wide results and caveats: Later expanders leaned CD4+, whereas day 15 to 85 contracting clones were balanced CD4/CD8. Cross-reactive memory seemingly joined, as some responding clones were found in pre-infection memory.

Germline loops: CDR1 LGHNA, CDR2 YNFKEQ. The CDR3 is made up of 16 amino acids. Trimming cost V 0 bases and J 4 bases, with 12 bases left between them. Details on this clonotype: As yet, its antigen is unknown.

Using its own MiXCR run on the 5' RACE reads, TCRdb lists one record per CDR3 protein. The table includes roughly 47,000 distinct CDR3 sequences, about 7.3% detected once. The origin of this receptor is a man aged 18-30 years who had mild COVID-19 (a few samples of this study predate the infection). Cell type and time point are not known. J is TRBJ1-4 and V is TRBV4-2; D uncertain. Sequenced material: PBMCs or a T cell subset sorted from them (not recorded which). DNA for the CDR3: TGTGCCAGCAGCCAAGATCGGACTCCTAATAATGAAAAACTGTTTTTT. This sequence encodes CASSQDRTPNNEKLFF.